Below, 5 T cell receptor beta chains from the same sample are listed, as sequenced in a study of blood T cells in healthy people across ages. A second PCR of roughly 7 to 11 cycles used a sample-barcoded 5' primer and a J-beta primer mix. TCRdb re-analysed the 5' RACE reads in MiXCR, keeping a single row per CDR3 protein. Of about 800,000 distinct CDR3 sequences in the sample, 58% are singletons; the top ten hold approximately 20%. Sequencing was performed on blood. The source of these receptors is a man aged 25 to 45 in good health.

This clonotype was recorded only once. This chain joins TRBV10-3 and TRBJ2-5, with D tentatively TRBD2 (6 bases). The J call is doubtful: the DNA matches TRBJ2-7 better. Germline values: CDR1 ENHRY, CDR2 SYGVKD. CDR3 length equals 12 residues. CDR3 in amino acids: CAISDGGNEQYF. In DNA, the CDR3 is TGTGCCATCAGTGACGGGGGAAACGAGCAGTACTTC.

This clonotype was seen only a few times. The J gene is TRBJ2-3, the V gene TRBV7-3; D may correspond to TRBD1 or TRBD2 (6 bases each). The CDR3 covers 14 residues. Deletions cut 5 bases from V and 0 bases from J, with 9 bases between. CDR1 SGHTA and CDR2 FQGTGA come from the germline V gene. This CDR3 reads CASSQGTSTDTQYF. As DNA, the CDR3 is TGTGCCAGCAGCCAGGGGACTAGCACAGATACGCAGTATTTT.

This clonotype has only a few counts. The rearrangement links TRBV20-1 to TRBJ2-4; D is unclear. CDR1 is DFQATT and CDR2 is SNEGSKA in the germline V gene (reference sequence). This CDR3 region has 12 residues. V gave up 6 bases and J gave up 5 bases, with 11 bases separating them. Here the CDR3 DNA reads TGCAGTGCCTTACAGCGACAAAACATTCAGTACTTC. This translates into CSALQRQNIQYF.

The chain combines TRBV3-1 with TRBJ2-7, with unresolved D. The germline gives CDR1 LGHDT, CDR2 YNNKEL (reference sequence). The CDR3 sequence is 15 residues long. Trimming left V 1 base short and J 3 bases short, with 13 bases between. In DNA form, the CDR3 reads TGTGCCAGCAGCCAAGGGACCGACCCTGGCTACGAGCAGTACTTC. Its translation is CASSQGTDPGYEQYF.

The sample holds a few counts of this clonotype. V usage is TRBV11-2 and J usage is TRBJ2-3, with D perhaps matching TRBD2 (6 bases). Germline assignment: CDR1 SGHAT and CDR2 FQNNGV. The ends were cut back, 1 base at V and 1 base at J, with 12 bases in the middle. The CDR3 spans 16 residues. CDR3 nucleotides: TGTGCCAGCAGCTTAGTTCGGGGGTCGGGCACAGATACGCAGTATTTT. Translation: CASSLVRGSGTDTQYF. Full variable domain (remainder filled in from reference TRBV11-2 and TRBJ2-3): EAGVAQSPRYKIIEKRQSVAFWCNPISGHATLYWYQQILGQGPKLLIQFQNNGVVDDSQLPKDRFSAERLKGVDSTLKIQPAKLEDSAVYLCASSLVRGSGTDTQYFGPGTRLTVL.